Given below is one T cell receptor (beta chain) in context. Produced via immunoSEQ multiplex PCR; TCRdb's table is partial and in-frame only. The repertoire consists of about 79,000 clones, with about nine tenths occurring once and the leading ten covering approximately 0.4%. This sample is drawn from a study of technical replicates of blood from several donors. V was cut by 10 bases and J by 1 base, with 8 bases left in between. This CDR3 spans 12 amino acids. CDR1 and CDR2 (germline): MNHEY, SVGAGI. Sequenced input: T cells isolated from PBMCs. The sequence derives from a human donor in good health. Some clones in this sample may be carry-over from other donors' samples. The chain combines TRBV6-5 with TRBJ1-3; D is uncertain. The CDR3 protein is CATRSSGNTIYF. Written as DNA, the CDR3 is TGTGCCACCCGGTCTTCTGGAAACACCATATATTTT.